The present entry profiles one TCR beta chain with its context. Its antigen remains unidentified. Germline lookup yields CDR1 MNHNS and CDR2 SASEGT. Trimming took off 2 bases at V and 5 bases at J, with 6 bases between the two ends. The CDR3 is 13 residues long. Time point defined: cycle 4 day 1 (C4D1), after five to seven weeks of nivolumab. Every patient experienced relapse after autologous stem cell transplantation, and brentuximab vedotin exposure varied. From thawed PBMCs, CD4+ T cells were purified using magnetic negative selection. Generated by immunoSEQ multiplex PCR, the TCRdb table keeps only in-frame clones and is missing some. The table has roughly 10,000 clones, approximately 80% seen once; the top ten hold roughly 1.5%. These data come from a study of PD-1 blockade in classical Hodgkin lymphoma. Whole-study findings and limits: Patients newly diagnosed and complete responders had comparable baseline diversity. Reports described newly diagnosed patients as having lower baseline TCR diversity than healthy donors. Those starting nivolumab under 1 year post-ASCT were excluded.

V is TRBV6-1 and J is TRBJ2-2; no reliable D call. This TCR derives from a human donor with classical Hodgkin lymphoma. Sequenced material: CD4+ T cells from blood, taken before the fourth cycle of nivolumab. CDR3 residues: CASSETSTGELFF. Here the CDR3 DNA reads TGTGCCAGCAGTGAAACCTCGACCGGGGAGCTGTTTTTT.